Presented here are 8 T cell receptor beta chains from one specimen sequenced in a study of T cell repertoires in aging, cancer and after chemotherapy. Peripheral blood genomic DNA, not sorted cells or RNA, was the template. Multiplex touch-down PCR with TRB-A/B primers amplified rearranged V-D-J TRB sequences. TCRdb processed the multiplex PCR reads anew with MiXCR; each CDR3 protein has one entry. The table lists around 13,000 distinct CDR3 sequences, under 35% of them singletons. The sample was blood. The receptors here all came from a human donor with a blood cancer.

V gene TRBV28 combines with J gene TRBJ1-6; no firm D call. Germline V CDR1 and CDR2: MDHEN, SYDVKM. This CDR3 has 14 amino acids. V was pared by 3 bases and J by 7 bases, with 10 bases between. CDR3 in DNA: TGTGCCAGCAGTTTGGGCCGGGGAAATTCACCCCTCCACTTT. The encoded protein is CASSLGRGNSPLHF.

Remarks on this clonotype: A much larger clone is a single base away; this may be a read error. This chain joins TRBV19 and TRBJ1-4; D is perhaps TRBD1 (5 bases). Germline-derived CDR1 and CDR2 are LNHDA and SQIVND (reference sequence). The CDR3 loop spans 15 amino acids. This CDR3 reads CASTDRPGLNEKQFF. The CDR3 bases are TGTGCCAGTACCGATCGGCCGGGACTTAATGAAAAACAGTTTTTT.

The chain employs TRBV20-1 and TRBJ2-1, with D tentatively TRBD2 (5 bases). From germline, CDR1 is DFQATT and CDR2 SNEGSKA (reference sequence). Trimming shortened V by 2 bases and J by 8 bases, and 16 bases separated the two germline ends. The CDR3 extends over 14 amino acids. Here the CDR3 DNA reads TGCAGTGCTAGATTTAATTACGGAGCGGATGAGCAGTTCTTC. Amino acid sequence: CSARFNYGADEQFF.

This clonotype came up a few times. At one end, the junction sequence differs from germline, possibly due to a read error. The CDR3 coding sequence is TGCGCCAGCAGTGACAGGTCAGATACGCAGTATTTT. Translation: CASSDRSDTQYF. The J gene is TRBJ2-3, the V gene TRBV6-1; D perhaps matches TRBD1 (6 bases). The CDR3 is made up of 12 amino acids. Germline CDR1 MNHNS, CDR2 SASEGT.

This clonotype was recorded many times. This rearrangement joins TRBV10-3 to TRBJ1-3, with D possibly being TRBD1 (5 bases). V was pared by 6 bases and J by 7 bases, with 19 bases between. The CDR3 extends over 15 amino acids. CDR1 ENHRY and CDR2 SYGVKD come from the germline V gene. The CDR3 nucleotides are TGTGCCATCAGGTCCCCAGGGCGCGACAAGAACACCATATATTTT. Protein product: CAIRSPGRDKNTIYF.

By its share, this clonotype is medium-sized. CDR3 amino acids: CAWSESVSHYGYTF. The CDR3 DNA follows: TGTGCCTGGAGTGAGTCAGTGTCCCACTATGGCTACACCTTC. The chain uses TRBV30 and TRBJ1-2; D remains ambiguous. CDR1 GTSNPN and CDR2 SVGIG come from the germline V gene (reference sequence). V was shortened by 1 base and J by 3 bases, with 12 bases between the two germline ends. The CDR3 sequence is 14 residues long.

This clonotype was detected a few times. The DNA for the CDR3 is TGTGCCACCAGCCCCGGGACAGAAGGCTACACCTTC. Protein sequence: CATSPGTEGYTF. This chain joins TRBV24-1 and TRBJ1-2; TRBD1 agrees at 7 bases. V gave up 7 bases and J gave up 8 bases; unmatched junction bases: 6. The CDR3 totals 12 residues. Germline-derived CDR1 and CDR2 are KGHDR and SFDVKD.

This clonotype is judged medium-sized. The chain has TRBV13 and TRBJ2-2; D is uncertain. V dropped 4 bases and J dropped 4 bases, with 10 bases sitting between them. In germline, CDR1 is PRHDT, CDR2 FYEKMQ (reference sequence). This CDR3 region has 14 residues. The CDR3 loop reads CASSSLGPTGELFF. The CDR3 DNA reads as TGTGCCAGCAGCTCGCTCGGTCCCACCGGGGAGCTGTTTTTT. Supplemented by reference TRBV13 and TRBJ2-2, the full variable domain reads AAGVIQSPRHLIKEKRETATLKCYPIPRHDTVYWYQQGPGQDPQFLISFYEKMQSDKGSIPDRFSAQQFSDYHSELNMSSLELGDSALYFCASSSLGPTGELFFGEGSRLTVL.